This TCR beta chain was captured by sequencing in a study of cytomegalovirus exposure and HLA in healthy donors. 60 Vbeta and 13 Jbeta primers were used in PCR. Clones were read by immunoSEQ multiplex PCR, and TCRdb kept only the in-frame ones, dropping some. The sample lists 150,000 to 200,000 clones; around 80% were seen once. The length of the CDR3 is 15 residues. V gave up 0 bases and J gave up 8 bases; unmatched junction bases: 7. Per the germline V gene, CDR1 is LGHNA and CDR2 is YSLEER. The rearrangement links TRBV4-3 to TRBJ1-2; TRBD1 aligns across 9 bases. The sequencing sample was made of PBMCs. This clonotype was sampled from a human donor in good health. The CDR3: CASSQDGQGREGYTF. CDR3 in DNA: TGCGCCAGCAGCCAAGATGGACAGGGGAGGGAGGGCTACACCTTC.